These T cell receptor beta chains were read from a single sample in a study of vaccination and CD4 T cells after COVID-19. No antigens are known for them. TCRdb itself ran the PCR reads through MiXCR, one entry per CDR3 protein. The sample lists under 20,000 distinct CDR3 sequences; about 45% were seen once. The source material was CD4+ T cells from blood, cultured in vitro, sampled about 7 months after SARS-CoV-2 vaccination. These receptors all stem from a human donor who had recovered from COVID-19. CDR3s include the opening cysteine and the closing phenylalanine or tryptophan. D genes are given only for firm matches.

CDR3 protein,V gene,D gene
CASSLGPYRGRWDTQYF,TRBV12-3/TRBV12-4,TRBD1
CASSLTSPDTQYF,TRBV7-3,TRBD2
CASSPSGDLYTEAFF,TRBV18,.
CASSQNHHGDTIYF,TRBV4-3,.
CASSLKWGQVNTEAFF,TRBV11-2,TRBD1
CASSLGRAGRGYAFF,TRBV11-2,.
CASSSGPGNTDTQYF,TRBV6-1,.
CASSSFGGVNEQYF,TRBV19,.
CATSSRRDYTDTQYF,TRBV15,TRBD2
CASSRDPGTALYNSPLHF,TRBV4-2,.
CASSLAGFRETQYF,TRBV27,.
CASSYRTSTDTQYF,TRBV7-2,.
CSALAGGLDTQYF,TRBV20-1,TRBD2
CASSRSGWTVRTQYF,TRBV6-1,.
CASSPGGTVTYEQYF,TRBV6-1,.
CASSFDRGFTYEQYF,TRBV6-2/TRBV6-3,TRBD1
CASSPGPGSYGYTF,TRBV4-3,.
CASSSGQGPQETQYF,TRBV5-1,TRBD1
CASSRQGAYEEQYF,TRBV11-1,TRBD1
CASSLHRGLTEAFF,TRBV7-3,.
CSAREGYSPLHF,TRBV20-1,.
CASSVGRDQQFF,TRBV2,.
CASSYRGGTDTQYF,TRBV6-5,.
CASKDSATYGYTF,TRBV6-1,.
CASSARQGGYTF,TRBV6-1,TRBD1
CSARDRRTSSTDTQYF,TRBV20-1,TRBD2
CASSLVGGPEGTGEQYF,TRBV7-8,.
CASSLIQGGETQYF,TRBV7-2,TRBD1
CASSPDHGTHYGYTF,TRBV6-1,.
CASSLLRDAETQYF,TRBV5-4,.
CASSLLQRGARESNQPQHF,TRBV27,.
CASSQGLGASNQPQHF,TRBV4-3,.
CASSSSFSAPQSF,TRBV7-3,.
CAGSPLFVSAGQETQYF,TRBV7-2,.
CASSDRAGGNEQFF,TRBV5-4,TRBD1
CASSYSILGRGNTEAFF,TRBV6-5,.
CASTPLGLAGSEQYF,TRBV28,TRBD2
CASSYSWDRGHYGYTF,TRBV6-5,TRBD1
CASSQTGHGNTIYF,TRBV5-1,TRBD1
CASTGWSGNTIYF,TRBV6-1,.
CASKEWESSYEQYF,TRBV7-2,.
CASSPRGGATYEQYF,TRBV6-1,.
CATRQAGETQYF,TRBV19,.
CSAKAGTGGGPQHF,TRBV20-1,.
CASTITGALTEAFF,TRBV6-1,TRBD1